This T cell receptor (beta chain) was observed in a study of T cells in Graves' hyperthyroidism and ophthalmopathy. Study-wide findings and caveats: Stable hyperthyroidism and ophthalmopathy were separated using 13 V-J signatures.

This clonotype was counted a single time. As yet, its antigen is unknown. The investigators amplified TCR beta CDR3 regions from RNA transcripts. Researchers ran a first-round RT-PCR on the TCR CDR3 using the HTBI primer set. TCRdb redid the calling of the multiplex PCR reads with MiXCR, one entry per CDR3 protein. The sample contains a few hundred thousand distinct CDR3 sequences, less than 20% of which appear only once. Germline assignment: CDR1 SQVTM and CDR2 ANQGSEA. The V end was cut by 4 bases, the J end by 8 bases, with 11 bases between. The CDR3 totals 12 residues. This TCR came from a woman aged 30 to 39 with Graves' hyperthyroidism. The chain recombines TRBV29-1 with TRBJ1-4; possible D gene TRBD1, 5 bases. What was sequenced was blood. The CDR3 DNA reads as TGCAGCGTTGGAAGGGGAGAAGAAAAACTGTTTTTT. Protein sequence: CSVGRGEEKLFF.